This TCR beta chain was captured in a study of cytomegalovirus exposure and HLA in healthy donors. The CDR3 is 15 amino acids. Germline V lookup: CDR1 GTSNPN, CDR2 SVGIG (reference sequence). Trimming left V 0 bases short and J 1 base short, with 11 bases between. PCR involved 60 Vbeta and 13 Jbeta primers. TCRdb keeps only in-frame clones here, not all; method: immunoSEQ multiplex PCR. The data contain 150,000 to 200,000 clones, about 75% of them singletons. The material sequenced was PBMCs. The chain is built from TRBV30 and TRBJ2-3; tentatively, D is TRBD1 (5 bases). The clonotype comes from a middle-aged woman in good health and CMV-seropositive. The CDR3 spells CAWSVLARGTDTQYF. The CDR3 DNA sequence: TGTGCCTGGAGTGTTTTGGCCAGGGGCACAGATACGCAGTATTTT. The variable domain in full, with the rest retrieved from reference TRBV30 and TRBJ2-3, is SQTIHQWPATLVQPVGSPLSLECTVEGTSNPNLYWYRQAAGRGLQLLFYSVGIGQISSEVPQNLSASRPQDRQFILSSKKLLLSDSGFYLCAWSVLARGTDTQYFGPGTRLTVL.